Listed here are 16 T cell receptor beta chains from one sample, sequenced in a study of CD8+ T cells in alopecia areata. Sequencing used cDNA as its template, made by extracting RNA and reverse transcribing it. Profiled with immunoSEQ multiplex PCR; TCRdb holds only in-frame clones, not every one. Here the sample spans around 98,000 clones, 35% to 50% being singletons. Material: CD4+ T cells sorted from blood. The receptors here all came from a human donor with alopecia areata.

The chain combines TRBV2 with TRBJ2-1; unclear D gene. Germline V gene data show CDR1 as SNHLY and CDR2 as FYNNEI. Trimming removed 6 bases at V and 5 bases at J, with 11 bases between. The CDR3 extends over 13 amino acids. CDR3 DNA: TGTGCCAGCAGCATCGACACCCACAATGAGCAGTTCTTC. Protein product: CASSIDTHNEQFF.

The chain is built from TRBV28 and TRBJ2-3, with TRBD2 identical over 8 bases. CDR3 length equals 14 residues. Germline V gene lookup returns CDR1 MDHEN and CDR2 SYDVKM. After removal of 5 bases from V and 5 bases from J, the junction contained 6 bases not matched to a gene. The CDR3 spells CASSPGGGIDTQYF. The CDR3 DNA sequence: TGTGCCAGCAGTCCGGGAGGGGGTATAGATACGCAGTATTTT.

V usage is TRBV28 and J usage is TRBJ2-7; D is possibly TRBD1 (6 bases). Germline loops: CDR1 MDHEN, CDR2 SYDVKM. The CDR3 consists of 15 residues. Trimming stripped 5 bases from V and 1 base from J, with 15 bases between. The CDR3 sequence is CASSVPGVRSYEQYF. The CDR3 bases are TGTGCCAGCAGTGTCCCAGGGGTAAGGTCCTACGAGCAGTACTTC.

This clone came up a few times. The same CDR3 also results from other DNA sequences found in this sample. The CDR3 here is CASSSSTDTQYF. CDR3 DNA: TGCGCCAGCAGCTCTAGCACAGATACGCAGTATTTT. This chain connects TRBV5-1 to TRBJ2-3, with D uncertain. The CDR3 is 12 amino acids. Germline loops: CDR1 SGHRS, CDR2 YFSETQ. V was trimmed by 3 bases and J by 0 bases, leaving 2 bases between them. Drawing the rest from reference TRBV5-1 and TRBJ2-3, the complete variable domain is KAGVTQTPRYLIKTRGQQVTLSCSPISGHRSVSWYQQTPGQGLQFLFEYFSETQRNKGNFPGRFSGRQFSNSRSEMNVSTLELGDSALYLCASSSSTDTQYFGPGTRLTVL.

This clone has just one count. This rearrangement joins TRBV7-2 to TRBJ1-1; D remains ambiguous. Trimming shortened V by 5 bases and J by 4 bases, and 14 bases separated the two germline ends. CDR3 length equals 14 residues. Germline lookup yields CDR1 SGHTA and CDR2 FQGNSA. CDR3 protein: CASSLRFGGTEAFF. The CDR3 region has the DNA TGTGCCAGCAGCCTCCGCTTCGGTGGCACTGAAGCTTTCTTT.

This clone occurred a few times. The chain links TRBV29-1 to TRBJ2-5; no clear D. This CDR3 spans 11 amino acids. CDR1 and CDR2 (germline): SQVTM, ANQGSEA. V gave up 5 bases and J gave up 12 bases, with 16 bases separating them. The CDR3 DNA sequence: TGCAGCGTTACGGTCGGGCCGGTCGAGTACTTC. This codes for CSVTVGPVEYF.

The V gene is TRBV19, the J gene TRBJ1-5; D is undetermined. The CDR3 spans 15 residues. CDR1 LNHDA and CDR2 SQIVND come from the germline V gene (reference sequence). Between the trimmed V and J ends, which lost 7 bases and 0 bases, there was a span of 13 bases. CDR3 nucleotide sequence: TGTGCCAGTAATGCCCAGATCCTTAGCAATCAGCCCCAGCATTTT. Translated, it gives CASNAQILSNQPQHF.

The chain couples TRBV30 to TRBJ1-5; D gene ambiguous. V lost 1 base to trimming and J lost 5 bases, with 12 bases between them. Germline V gives CDR1 GTSNPN, CDR2 SVGIG (reference sequence). CDR3 length: 14 residues. CDR3 sequence (DNA): TGTGCCTGGAGTGAGGGAAACCAGGATCAGCCCCAGCATTTT. Translated: CAWSEGNQDQPQHF. The full variable domain, with the rest looked up from reference TRBV30 and TRBJ1-5, is SQTIHQWPATLVQPVGSPLSLECTVEGTSNPNLYWYRQAAGRGLQLLFYSVGIGQISSEVPQNLSASRPQDRQFILSSKKLLLSDSGFYLCAWSEGNQDQPQHFGDGTRLSIL.

This clone was seen a single time. J is TRBJ2-4 and V is TRBV5-1; D is unresolved. Germline loops: CDR1 SGHRS, CDR2 YFSETQ. The CDR3 sequence is 14 residues long. Trimming left V 0 bases short and J 3 bases short, with 7 bases between. CDR3 nucleotide sequence: TGCGCCAGCAGCTTGGGGACCCACAAAAACATTCAGTACTTC. This codes for CASSLGTHKNIQYF.

This chain connects TRBV29-1 to TRBJ2-5, with D possibly being TRBD2 (5 bases). With 6 bases removed from V and 4 bases from J, the gap between germline ends came to 18 bases. Germline V gene sequence: CDR1 SQVTM, CDR2 ANQGSEA. CDR3 length equals 14 residues. The CDR3 is CSVAPRRSRETQYF. The CDR3 nucleotides read TGCAGCGTCGCACCTCGGAGGTCCCGAGAGACCCAGTACTTC. Full variable domain (missing parts from reference TRBV29-1 and TRBJ2-5): SAVISQKPSRDICQRGTSLTIQCQVDSQVTMMFWYRQQPGQSLTLIATANQGSEATYESGFVIDKFPISRPNLTFSTLTVSNMSPEDSSIYLCSVAPRRSRETQYFGPGTRLLVL.

J is TRBJ2-3 and V is TRBV2; D might be TRBD1 (6 bases). This CDR3 comprises 14 residues. The germline V gene encodes CDR1 SNHLY and CDR2 FYNNEI. V lost 4 bases to trimming and J lost 0 bases, with 8 bases between them. CDR3 nucleotide sequence: TGTGCCAGCAGTGGGGGACAAAGCACAGATACGCAGTATTTT. This sequence encodes CASSGGQSTDTQYF.

A few counts support this clone. The chain combines TRBV11-2 with TRBJ2-1; 13 bases fit TRBD2. The V gene end was trimmed by 5 bases and the J gene end by 9 bases; junction bases not matched to a gene: 7. The CDR3 runs 15 residues. In germline, CDR1 is SGHAT, CDR2 FQNNGV. CDR3 bases: TGTGCCAGCAGCACCCAAACTAGCGGGGGGGTTGAGCAGTTCTTC. Encoded protein: CASSTQTSGGVEQFF.

V usage is TRBV4-1 and J usage is TRBJ1-1; a weak D match, TRBD1 (5 bases). CDR1 is MGHRA, CDR2 YSYEKL, per germline. This CDR3 comprises 17 residues. Trimming removed 4 bases at V and 2 bases at J, with 20 bases between. The CDR3 DNA follows: TGCGCCAGCAGCCCACCCCTTATGACGACAGTCAACACTGAAGCTTTCTTT. As protein: CASSPPLMTTVNTEAFF.

In this sample, this clone turned up once. The chain uses TRBV4-1 and TRBJ2-4; D gene ambiguous. V was pared by 0 bases and J by 9 bases, with 12 bases between. The CDR3 has 14 amino acids. The germline gives CDR1 MGHRA, CDR2 YSYEKL. CDR3 protein: CASSQDANLGIQYF. The DNA for the CDR3 is TGCGCCAGCAGCCAAGATGCGAATCTAGGCATTCAGTACTTC.

V gene TRBV30 combines with J gene TRBJ2-5; D not certain. The CDR3 extends over 13 amino acids. V was cut by 1 base and J by 5 bases, with 11 bases left in between. Germline loops: CDR1 GTSNPN, CDR2 SVGIG (reference sequence). The CDR3 reads CAWSDQFGETQYF. CDR3 coding DNA: TGTGCCTGGAGTGACCAGTTCGGGGAGACCCAGTACTTC.

The sample holds a few counts of this clone. V and J are TRBV29-1 and TRBJ1-1, with 7 bases aligning to TRBD1. The CDR3 runs 15 residues. V lost 3 bases, J lost 3 bases, and 10 bases stayed unmatched. Germline CDR1 is SQVTM and CDR2 is ANQGSEA. CDR3 protein: CSVDVWGQGDTEAFF. CDR3 DNA sequence: TGCAGCGTTGATGTCTGGGGCCAGGGGGACACTGAAGCTTTCTTT.